Shown below are 32 T cell receptor beta chains from a single sample sequenced in a study of cytomegalovirus exposure and HLA in healthy donors. The PCR contained 60 Vbeta and 13 Jbeta primers. Method: immunoSEQ multiplex PCR; TCRdb's copy keeps in-frame clones and lacks some. This sample carries 90,000 to 120,000 clones, 74% of them seen once, and the ten largest clones take less than 3.5%. Sequences were obtained from PBMCs. All receptors come from a middle-aged man in good health and CMV-seropositive.

CDR3 DNA sequence: TGTGCCAGCAGCCCCCCAGGGCAACCCTACGAGCAGTACTTC. Residues: CASSPPGQPYEQYF. The chain couples TRBV7-3 to TRBJ2-7; D might be TRBD1 (5 bases). V dropped 5 bases and J dropped 2 bases, with 13 bases sitting between them. This CDR3 spans 14 amino acids. Looked up from germline, CDR1 is SGHTA and CDR2 is FQGTGA. The complete variable domain, with remaining parts taken from reference TRBV7-3 and TRBJ2-7, reads GAGVSQTPSNKVTEKGKYVELRCDPISGHTALYWYRQSLGQGPEFLIYFQGTGAADDSGLPNDRFFAVRPEGSVSTLKIQRTERGDSAVYLCASSPPGQPYEQYFGPGTRLTVT.

The CDR3 loop is CASSQDWATGRQYF. As DNA, the CDR3 is TGCGCCAGCAGCCAAGATTGGGCTACCGGTCGGCAGTACTTC. V is TRBV4-1 and J is TRBJ2-7; D gene uncertain. Trimming shortened V by 0 bases and J by 9 bases, and 15 bases separated the two germline ends. The CDR3 loop spans 14 amino acids. Germline values: CDR1 MGHRA, CDR2 YSYEKL.

Concerning this clone: Mismatch with germline at one junction end may stem from a read error. The V gene is TRBV27, the J gene TRBJ2-3; D unclear. The CDR3 is made up of 13 amino acids. CDR1 and CDR2 from the germline V gene are MNHEY and SMNVEV (reference sequence). Here the CDR3 DNA reads TGTGCCAGCCGTTTTACGGGCACAGATACGCAGTATTTT. The encoded protein is CASRFTGTDTQYF.

The rearrangement joins TRBV18 to TRBJ1-2; TRBD1 matches at 8 bases. This CDR3 is 15 amino acids long. Per germline, CDR1 KGHSH and CDR2 LQKENI. V lost 3 bases to trimming and J lost 0 bases; unmatched junction nucleotides: 3. DNA for the CDR3: TGTGCCAGCTCACCTCCGACAGGGGCTAACTATGGCTACACCTTC. Protein: CASSPPTGANYGYTF.

The chain uses TRBV30 and TRBJ2-2; perhaps TRBD1 as D (5 bases). With 2 bases removed from V and 5 bases from J, the gap between germline ends came to 12 bases. CDR3 size: 14 residues. CDR1 is GTSNPN and CDR2 is SVGIG in the germline V gene (reference sequence). The CDR3 DNA is TGTGCCTGGAGTTCCAGGGTTCGTACCGGGGAGCTGTTTTTT. Translated, it gives CAWSSRVRTGELFF.

The count of this clone is one. The V call is TRBV7-3, the J call TRBJ2-1; no definite D call. The V end lost 2 bases, the J end lost 7 bases, and 9 bases lay between the germline ends. Germline CDR1 reads SGHTA; CDR2 reads FQGTGA. CDR3 size: 13 residues. Here the CDR3 DNA reads TGTGCCAGCAGCTTAGGCTCCGGGAATGAGCAGTTCTTC. Translating gives CASSLGSGNEQFF.

The V gene is TRBV30, the J gene TRBJ2-5; 8 nucleotides line up with TRBD2. This CDR3 region has 10 residues. CDR1 is GTSNPN and CDR2 is SVGIG in the germline V gene (reference sequence). CDR3 DNA sequence: TGTGTAGCGGGGCGAGAGACCCAGTACTTC. This sequence encodes CVAGRETQYF.

CDR3: CVNPRGLPYEQYF. The CDR3 nucleotides read TGCGTCAACCCCAGGGGGCTTCCCTACGAGCAGTACTTC. The chain employs TRBV5-1 and TRBJ2-7; TRBD1 agrees at 8 bases. The germline V gene has CDR1 SGHRS and CDR2 YFSETQ. The CDR3 spans 13 residues. Full variable domain (remainder filled in from reference TRBV5-1 and TRBJ2-7): KAGVTQTPRYLIKTRGQQVTLSCSPISGHRSVSWYQQTPGQGLQFLFEYFSETQRNKGNFPGRFSGRQFSNSRSEMNVSTLELGDSALYLCVNPRGLPYEQYFGPGTRLTVT.

This clone was observed a few times. The rearrangement uses TRBV27 and TRBJ2-5; TRBD1 aligns across 9 bases. Germline assignment: CDR1 MNHEY and CDR2 SMNVEV (reference sequence). The CDR3 is 15 amino acids. V lost 0 bases, J lost 4 bases, and 3 bases stayed unmatched. The CDR3 sequence is CASSLSWDRAETQYF. In DNA form, the CDR3 reads TGTGCCAGCAGTTTATCCTGGGACAGGGCAGAGACCCAGTACTTC.

The chain joins TRBV29-1 to TRBJ2-2; D call uncertain. Looked up from germline, CDR1 is SQVTM and CDR2 is ANQGSEA. The CDR3 loop spans 12 amino acids. The ends were cut back, 7 bases at V and 1 base at J, with 7 bases in the middle. CDR3: CSGTLNTGELFF. The CDR3 coding sequence is TGCAGCGGTACTCTGAACACCGGGGAGCTGTTTTTT.

This rearrangement joins TRBV5-1 to TRBJ1-5; D possibly corresponds to TRBD1 (6 bases). Between the trimmed V and J ends, which lost 2 bases and 6 bases, there was a span of 12 bases. CDR3 length: 14 residues. Germline V gene sequence: CDR1 SGHRS, CDR2 YFSETQ. CDR3 in amino acids: CASSFSGDGQPQHF. CDR3 coding DNA: TGCGCCAGCAGCTTTTCAGGGGATGGTCAGCCCCAGCATTTT.

The V and J genes are TRBV5-1 and TRBJ2-3, with D hard to call. Per germline, CDR1 SGHRS and CDR2 YFSETQ. This CDR3 has 15 amino acids. Trimming took off 0 bases at V and 4 bases at J, with 12 bases between the two ends. The DNA of the CDR3 is TGCGCCAGCAGCTTGGCCTTTAAGGCGGCAGATACGCAGTATTTT. Translating it yields CASSLAFKAADTQYF.

The chain couples TRBV11-2 to TRBJ2-7; 10 bases are a match to TRBD2. The CDR3 extends over 14 amino acids. V shed 5 bases and J 5 bases; nucleotides not matched to a gene: 6. Germline CDR1 reads SGHAT; CDR2 reads FQNNGV. CDR3 region: CASSLAGVIDEQYF. CDR3 nucleotides: TGTGCCAGCAGCCTAGCGGGAGTTATAGACGAGCAGTACTTC. Filled out from reference TRBV11-2 and TRBJ2-7, the complete variable domain reads EAGVAQSPRYKIIEKRQSVAFWCNPISGHATLYWYQQILGQGPKLLIQFQNNGVVDDSQLPKDRFSAERLKGVDSTLKIQPAKLEDSAVYLCASSLAGVIDEQYFGPGTRLTVT.

The rearrangement links TRBV7-3 to TRBJ1-2, with 8 bases lining up with TRBD1. The CDR3 runs 15 residues. The germline CDR1 and CDR2 sequences are SGHTA and FQGTGA. Trimming took 4 bases from V and 7 from J; bases not matched to a gene: 11. CDR3 nucleotide sequence: TGTGCCAGCAGCTCAAACGCAGGGGGCGTTGGTGGCTACACCTTC. It encodes CASSSNAGGVGGYTF.

This sequence joins TRBV2 and TRBJ1-4; perhaps TRBD1 as D (5 bases). Germline V gives CDR1 SNHLY, CDR2 FYNNEI. The V end was cut by 2 bases, the J end by 0 bases, with 10 bases between. The length of the CDR3 is 16 residues. In DNA form, the CDR3 reads TGTGCCAGCAGTGAACGGGGGGGTACAACTAATGAAAAACTGTTTTTT. It specifies CASSERGGTTNEKLFF.

The chain uses TRBV5-1 and TRBJ2-4, with 7 bases that match TRBD1. J was trimmed by 5 bases and V by 4 bases; bases with no gene match: 9. The CDR3 runs to 15 residues. From germline, CDR1 is SGHRS and CDR2 YFSETQ. CDR3 in DNA: TGCGCCAGCAGCCCAGTAGCCGGGACAGAAAACATTCAGTACTTC. This encodes CASSPVAGTENIQYF.

This clone has only one observation. The J gene is TRBJ2-3, the V gene TRBV29-1, with 7 bases aligning to TRBD2. Germline-derived CDR1 and CDR2 are SQVTM and ANQGSEA. The V gene end was trimmed by 6 bases and the J gene end by 6 bases; junction bases not matched to a gene: 9. The CDR3 length is 13 residues. DNA of the CDR3: TGCAGCGTCGGCGGGAGAGCGCGGGATACGCAGTATTTT. Protein: CSVGGRARDTQYF.

The genes are TRBV19 and TRBJ1-3; no clear D. The ends were cut back, 9 bases at V and 3 bases at J, with 27 bases in the middle. The CDR3 contains 18 residues. The germline V gene encodes CDR1 LNHDA and CDR2 SQIVND (reference sequence). In DNA form, the CDR3 reads TGTGCCAGCCGCCCGAACGGAGTAGGGAGGGTCGGTGGAAACACCATATATTTT. This sequence encodes CASRPNGVGRVGGNTIYF.

V and J are TRBV18 and TRBJ2-2; D not certain. Germline CDR1 KGHSH, CDR2 LQKENI. This CDR3 region has 16 residues. Trimming stripped 4 bases from V and 0 bases from J, with 12 bases between. CDR3 residues: CASSREQPSNTGELFF. The CDR3 DNA follows: TGTGCCAGCTCACGAGAACAGCCTTCGAACACCGGGGAGCTGTTTTTT.

V gene TRBV5-1 combines with J gene TRBJ2-6; D may be TRBD1 (6 bases). Germline assignment: CDR1 SGHRS and CDR2 YFSETQ. The length of the CDR3 is 16 residues. The V end was cut by 4 bases, the J end by 1 base, with 12 bases between. In DNA form, the CDR3 reads TGCGCCAGCAGCGAGTTAGGACAGTCTGGGGCCAACGTCCTGACTTTC. Encoded protein: CASSELGQSGANVLTF.

In this sample, this clone turned up a few times. This chain joins TRBV6-6 and TRBJ1-1; unclear D gene. This CDR3 region has 13 residues. CDR1 is MNHNY, CDR2 SVGAGI, per germline (reference sequence). The V and J ends lost 0 bases and 3 bases respectively, with 5 bases between them. The CDR3 coding sequence is TGTGCCAGCAGTTACTCCTCTCACACTGAAGCTTTCTTT. This translates into CASSYSSHTEAFF.

This CDR3 is CASKDSNEKLFF. The CDR3 DNA follows: TGTGCCAGCAAGGACAGTAATGAAAAACTGTTTTTT. The V and J genes are TRBV6-5 and TRBJ1-4, with a possible D match to TRBD1 (6 bases). The CDR3 is 12 residues long. Trimming left V 7 bases short and J 4 bases short, with 7 bases between. CDR1 MNHEY and CDR2 SVGAGI come from the germline V gene.

About this clone itself: Germline and junction disagree at one end, which may indicate a read error. The V and J genes are TRBV5-1 and TRBJ2-2; the match to TRBD1 covers 9 bases. The CDR3 spans 17 residues. Germline CDR1 SGHRS, CDR2 YFSETQ. Here the CDR3 DNA reads TGCGCCAGCAGCTCGACCGGGGACAGGGCCAACACCGGGGAGCTGCTTTTT. Its protein is CASSSTGDRANTGELLF. The complete variable domain, with remaining parts taken from reference TRBV5-1 and TRBJ2-2, reads KAGVTQTPRYLIKTRGQQVTLSCSPISGHRSVSWYQQTPGQGLQFLFEYFSETQRNKGNFPGRFSGRQFSNSRSEMNVSTLELGDSALYLCASSSTGDRANTGELLFGEGSRLTVL.

CDR3 loop: CASSGQGSHEQFF. CDR3 DNA: TGTGCCAGCAGTGGACAGGGGAGTCATGAGCAGTTCTTC. V gene TRBV6-5 combines with J gene TRBJ2-1; TRBD1 agrees at 9 bases. Trimming removed 5 bases from V and 8 bases from J; junction bases left unmatched: 4. CDR1 and CDR2 from the germline V gene are MNHEY and SVGAGI. The CDR3 runs to 13 residues.

Written as DNA, the CDR3 is TGTGCCAGCAGTGTAAGCGGGGGGCCCCGCACAGATACGCAGTATTTT. Translation gives CASSVSGGPRTDTQYF. The gene calls are TRBV2 and TRBJ2-3; 9 bases are a match to TRBD2. The germline CDR1 and CDR2 sequences are SNHLY and FYNNEI. Trimming took 4 bases from V and 1 from J; bases not matched to a gene: 6. This CDR3 comprises 16 residues.

The V and J genes are TRBV15 and TRBJ1-3; 8 bases are shared with TRBD1. The length of the CDR3 is 16 residues. V shed 5 bases and J 3 bases; nucleotides not matched to a gene: 9. Germline CDR1 is LNHNV and CDR2 is YYDKDF (reference sequence). The CDR3 loop reads CATSGRQGLNGNTIYF. CDR3 coding DNA: TGTGCCACCAGCGGTCGACAGGGGCTTAATGGAAACACCATATATTTT.

This sequence joins TRBV7-9 and TRBJ2-7; 9 bases are a match to TRBD2. V gave up 4 bases and J gave up 5 bases; unmatched junction bases: 6. Germline CDR1 reads SEHNR; CDR2 reads FQNEAQ (reference sequence). This CDR3 is 14 amino acids long. The CDR3: CASSSTAGGDEQYF. The CDR3 bases are TGTGCCAGCAGCTCGACAGCGGGGGGAGACGAGCAGTACTTC.

This chain joins TRBV5-1 and TRBJ2-2; D is possibly TRBD2 (5 bases). The germline V and J ends were trimmed by 5 bases and 4 bases, with 15 bases remaining between them. CDR3 length equals 15 residues. CDR1 and CDR2 (germline): SGHRS, YFSETQ. The CDR3 loop is CASRPDGGVTGELFF. Written as DNA, the CDR3 is TGCGCCAGCAGACCGGATGGAGGCGTCACCGGGGAGCTGTTTTTT.

The rearrangement joins TRBV14 to TRBJ2-1; TRBD1 aligns across 9 bases. Germline loops: CDR1 SGHDN, CDR2 FVKESK. Unmatched junction bases numbered 8, after V lost 1 base and J lost 16 bases. The CDR3 contains 13 residues. CDR3 DNA: TGTGCCAGCAGCCAAGTTAGAGGACAGGGGTTTTTCTTC. Residues: CASSQVRGQGFFF.

The chain carries TRBV27 and TRBJ1-1, with TRBD1 matching 7 bases. The CDR3 loop spans 15 amino acids. CDR1 and CDR2 from the germline V gene are MNHEY and SMNVEV (reference sequence). The J segment lost 2 bases and the V segment lost 5 bases, leaving 8 bases of the junction unmatched. CDR3 sequence reads: CASSPRGLLNTEAFF. CDR3 DNA: TGTGCCAGCAGTCCTAGGGGGCTCCTTAACACTGAAGCTTTCTTT.

This chain links TRBV13 with TRBJ2-2; TRBD1 matches 10 bases. J lost 5 bases, V lost 4 bases, and 7 bases had no gene match. This CDR3 comprises 16 residues. Per the germline V gene, CDR1 is PRHDT and CDR2 is FYEKMQ (reference sequence). The CDR3 here is CASSSRDRGPTGELFF. CDR3 bases: TGTGCCAGCAGCTCCCGGGACAGGGGCCCTACCGGGGAGCTGTTTTTT.

This sequence joins TRBV7-2 and TRBJ1-1; a possible D gene is TRBD1 (6 bases). The CDR3 totals 15 residues. The V gene lost 7 bases and the J gene lost 4 bases, with 19 bases spanning the gap. The germline V gene has CDR1 SGHTA and CDR2 FQGNSA. DNA for the CDR3: TGTGCCAGCACCTTGGGGGGGGCGTTCGTCACTGAAGCTTTCTTT. Amino acids: CASTLGGAFVTEAFF. Supplemented by reference TRBV7-2 and TRBJ1-1, the full variable domain reads GAGVSQSPSNKVTEKGKDVELRCDPISGHTALYWYRQSLGQGLEFLIYFQGNSAPDKSGLPSDRFSAERTGGSVSTLTIQRTQQEDSAVYLCASTLGGAFVTEAFFGQGTRLTVV.